Reported below is one T cell receptor beta chain. Its specific antigen is unknown. Base-call qualities are not available, and no considerably larger clone is one nucleotide away. This specimen belongs to a study of cytomegalovirus exposure and HLA in healthy donors (dated by TCRdb to the late 2010s). A note on the overall study: In an earlier analysis of under 600 of the donors, around 300 Gb of sequence data and roughly 100 million unique TCR beta sequences from roughly 180 million T cells were reported. All discovery cohort repertoires had been generated on a single sequencing platform. The study was designed to test whether signatures of past pathogen exposure could be identified by cataloging public T cell receptors. An early release that covered 640 HLA-typed donors contained approximately 300 gigabases of sequencing data and about 84 million unique TCR sequences. A later analysis re-examined previously published TCR beta repertoires from just over 650 donors and added high-resolution HLA genotyping to investigate patterns of TCR occurrence. A later genetic analysis took genome-wide SNP genotypes for about 55% of the 666 donors and used that subset as a discovery cohort. Across 398 genotyped donors of the cohort, an average of about 250,000 unique TCR beta nucleotide sequences per donor were sequenced, and around 19% of those sequences were non-productive. In an earlier analysis of about 590 of the donors, high-throughput TCR beta sequencing was used to judge whether each TCR beta V gene segment behaved as functional or pseudogenic. Rather than drawing on any new phenotypic data, the later analysis identified candidate immune exposures from TCR beta sequences and the way those sequences occurred across donors. HLA typing included class I and class II loci at four-digit resolution. A separate validation cohort of 100 to 150 different subjects was used in addition to the roughly 670-subject first cohort. Because of strong linkage in the cohort, roughly five DR-DQ haplotypes were treated as single units for association and clustering. The number of typed donors differed by locus: about 629-630 for A, B, C, DRB1 and DQB1; 500 to 550 for DQA1; around 580 for DPA1; and roughly 490 for DPB1. Of the roughly 410 genotyped donors, less than 85% were placed in the genetic ancestry cluster associated with self-reported Caucasian donors. To predict cytomegalovirus infection status, the study brought together high-throughput TCR immunosequencing, statistical association of individual TCRs with disease status, and machine learning. Using immunosequencing, the study profiled T cell repertoires from around 670 subjects and related those repertoires to cytomegalovirus serostatus. Donor age, sex, ethnicity and CMV serostatus were compiled together with the repertoire data.

Paper-wide results and their limitations: CMV serostatus was the only immune exposure information available for the cohort. In a later analysis, HLA-associated TCR beta chains were found to be more clonally expanded and to have lower generation probabilities than equally common non-associated chains. In an earlier analysis of 587 of the donors, most TCR beta V segments were observed in productive rearrangements about 87% or about 30% of the time, broadly matching IMGT annotations. Some IMGT-functional V segments, including TRBV6-2 and TRBV6-3, could not be distinguished by the 87-base-pair reads and were therefore excluded. HLA typing was unavailable for some donors at each locus, so association tests used only the typed subset. Assigning TCR associations to individual alleles was difficult when HLA alleles, especially DR and DQ, strongly co-occurred. In a later analysis, the rate of TCR association differed among HLA loci, with DRB1 alleles having the most associated TCRs and HLA-C alleles having the fewest. The study listed approximately 160 TCR beta chains as associated with cytomegalovirus. A later analysis reported that several top co-occurrence clusters appeared linked to parvovirus B19, influenza, CMV and Epstein-Barr virus. A further reported finding was that TCR beta sequences accurately predicted the HLA-A and HLA-B alleles for most subjects in the first cohort. Presence/absence analyses assumed roughly uniform sequencing depth across donors, an assumption that may not hold. Correlated functional status among segregating V segments might reflect linkage disequilibrium, but an unknown experimental factor could not be ruled out. According to a later genetic analysis, donors in an Asian-associated ancestry cluster had fewer N-insertions in productive TCRs than the roughly 670-donor mean. According to a later analysis, most CMV-associated TCR beta chains appeared to be HLA-restricted, and the HLA associations seemed to be driven largely by CMV exposure. In this cohort, only TCR beta chains were sequenced, and detectable features were limited by the absence of alpha or paired-chain data. Three of the identified cytomegalovirus-associated TCR beta chains were confirmed in vitro to be specific for cytomegalovirus antigens. Cytomegalovirus status was reported to be diagnosed by the classifier with high specificity and sensitivity in both the original and validation cohorts. While some public TCRs were present in many individuals, most TCR sequences turned up only very rarely across donors. Specific HLA alleles were associated with 15,000 to 20,000 TCR beta sequences at a false discovery rate of 0.05 in a later analysis. Fewer than 20 rarely observed V segments, including chromosome 9 orphons, were excluded from the earlier analysis of approximately 600 of the donors because counts were too low. An association between a missense DCLRE1C variant and V-gene and J-gene trimming of TCR beta chains was found in a later genetic analysis and replicated in an independent cohort. It was suggested by the authors that the approach could potentially be generalized to other disease states and immunological phenotypes. The sequencing pipeline was judged likely to have produced a cluster of highly shared sequence variants as a technical artifact.

The cohort was made up of 500 to 850 healthy bone marrow donors. All cohort members were sampled while nominally healthy, although unrecorded immune exposures were likely present. The donor tested CMV seronegative and was one of the 352 seronegative cohort members. Each donor provided a peripheral blood sample, and peripheral blood mononuclear cells were used for TCR beta sequencing. The Qiagen DNeasy Blood Extraction Kit was used to extract genomic DNA from the blood cell samples. Library prep was done by the immunoSEQ multiplex PCR assay. A mixture of 60 forward primers for TCR Vbeta segments and 13 reverse primers for TCR Jbeta segments was used in the multiplex PCR. A multiplex PCR assay on genomic DNA amplified the CDR3 region of rearranged TCR beta genes. The amplified TCR beta libraries were sequenced on the Illumina HiSeq System as 87-base-pair reads. Processing in the source paper ran as follows. A later analysis tallied 75 million to 95 million unique TCR beta chains across the 666 repertoires, and approximately 11 million of those chains were shared by two or more donors. A nearest-neighbor algorithm error-corrected the raw reads and collapsed the reads into unique sequences, merging closely related sequences to remove PCR and sequencing errors. Alignment of CDR3 sequences to IMGT reference sequences was used to assign V, D and J gene segments. For a sequence to be retained, a match of at least six nucleotides was required to both a V gene segment and a J gene segment. Rearrangements were called productive when the CDR3 lacked stop codons and stayed in frame with V and J; all others were non-productive. CDR3 was defined according to IMGT convention as the region running from the second conserved V-encoded cysteine to the conserved J-encoded phenylalanine. In an earlier analysis of more than 550 of the donors, sequences lacking an unambiguous match to a single V gene segment were excluded. In an earlier analysis of more than 500 of the donors, a V segment was called functional when productive rearrangements were above 56.7%, and segregating when the standard deviation between donors exceeded 5%. To diagnose cytomegalovirus status from the catalog of TCR beta chain sequences, a statistical classification framework was built. V and J gene assignment, in a later analysis, came from comparing TCR nucleotide sequences with IMGT/GENE-DB human TR gene sequences. In a later analysis, CDR3 sequences and most-parsimonious VDJ recombination scenarios were assigned using the TCRdist pipeline. A later analysis defined each TCR beta chain by its CDR3 amino acid sequence plus V-gene family, and excluded reads lacking a unique V-gene family. In a later analysis, 550 to 650 highly shared, low-generation-probability nucleotide sequences were removed to address suspected cross-contamination and a sequencing artifact. For each public chain, a later analysis derived a clonal expansion index from normalized ranks of inferred template counts within each repertoire. Generation probabilities in a later analysis came from a VDJ recombination model fitted to out-of-frame rearrangements, and those results were checked against IGoR. Hypergeometric tests were used in a later analysis to score TCR-TCR, TCR-HLA and TCR-CMV co-occurrence, with a repertoire-size bias correction applied to the TCR pairs. In a later analysis, false discovery rates were estimated by permuting HLA or CMV assignments 20 times. In a later analysis, co-occurring TCRs were grouped using DBSCAN, with TCRdist sequence similarity added in when clustering inside HLA-allele-positive subsets. Co-occurrence clustering excluded repertoires with fewer than 30,000 or more than 120,000 public chains, plus five with anomalous nucleotide sharing. Drawn from immuneACCESS, this table holds only the in-frame rearrangements with V and J called that TCRdb kept. Clones are partly lost; checked studies trace under half to an unresolved V gene and leave the rest unexplained. Clonal size and the V and J genes are those of that table, whereas D and trimming came from the DNA. The sample table contains 120,000 or so clones; only one count was recorded for around three quarters of them. The leading ten clones occupy 1% to 1.5% of the sample.

The trim is 4 bases for V and 7 bases for J, with a gap of 16 bases between the germline ends. In the germline V gene, CDR1 corresponds to MGHDK and CDR2 to SYGVNS. The CDR3 starts with the cysteine, ends with the phenylalanine, and has 14 residues. Only the CDR3 portion is preserved as DNA: 42 bases, with reading frame beginning at the first base. Rearrangement joined TRBV25-1 to TRBJ1-2, with a tentative D gene TRBD1 over 5 matching bases. The sequence derives from a female donor in good health and CMV-seronegative. The sample taken for sequencing was PBMCs. The CDR3 region reads CASSATEDSSGYTF. At the DNA level, the sequence is TGTGCCAGCAGTGCGACAGAAGACAGTTCTGGCTACACCTTC.